Sequencing of this T cell receptor (beta chain) was carried out in a study of human T cells and chemical hapten exposure (dated by TCRdb to the early 2020s). Regarding the study in general: For sensitization, 2% DPC in acetone was applied to a roughly 2 cm by roughly 2 cm area of upper inner arm skin. Patients additionally received weekly therapeutic DPC doses to the scalp throughout the approximately 25-week study period. Patch tests used Finn chambers with 0.01% DPC on the upper back, scored after 6 days by International Contact Dermatitis Research Group standards. The mostly female patient cohort included alopecia areata with under or over 50% scalp involvement, alopecia totalis and alopecia universalis. The libraries were sequenced as a pool, and the TCR yield per sample differed mostly because of small variations in library volumes within the pool. In alopecia patients, the study followed how the peripheral blood TCR repertoire changed in vivo over primary and secondary sensitization to diphenylcyclopropenone (DPC), a hapten. Blood samples were taken from patients before sensitization (week 0) and at 2, 6 and about 24 weeks after DPC sensitization. About 28 alopecia patients gave blood for TCR sequencing at one to four time points (pre-sensitization, 2, 6 and 24 weeks). The paper as a whole reports these results and caveats: Expanded TCRs formed significantly more large CDR3 similarity clusters than pre-sensitization or healthy control sets, consistent with antigen-driven responses. The number of TCRs above 1 in 1000 frequency did not change with DPC sensitization; there was no evidence of global repertoire structure alterations. Alopecia, a presumed autoimmune disease, was present in all patients, so the immune response of the patients might differ from that of healthy individuals. The number of PT1 expanded TCRs positively correlated with patch test score, significant at thresholds 8, 16 and 32 but not 4. After repeated subsampling, the strength of the expansion versus patch-test correlation and the threshold at which it became significant changed.

This clonotype has ten or more counts. Its antigen is currently not known. No much larger clonotype is one base removed from it; base qualities were not supplied. Read against the paper, the sample's time point label means: pre-sensitization, week 0. In the paper's terms, the treatment or condition label means: therapeutic diphenylcyclopropenone sensitization with weekly scalp DPC. At every patch-test visit, the blood draw took place before the patch test was put on. Patients were eligible if aged 18 to 70, diagnosed with alopecia and judged suitable for DPC therapy, and pregnant patients were excluded. Unfractionated whole blood was collected in Tempus Blood RNA tubes, and total RNA was extracted from that blood. V was cut back by 4 bases and J by 6 bases, leaving a gap of 16 bases between them. CDR1 and CDR2 are read off the germline V gene (reference sequence) as LNHDA and SQIVND. CDR3 length: 14 amino acids, cysteine to phenylalanine. The CDR3 DNA has 42 bases and is translated from base 1.

The library was generated by RACE. TCRdb records NextSeq 500 as the sequencer. During library preparation, unique molecular identifiers were attached to individual cDNA molecules so that TCRs could be counted quantitatively and reproducibly. Each blood RNA sample was used to sequence both TCR alpha and TCR beta chains. The paper's processing steps were these. The median number of TCRs per sample was some 100,000, ranging from about 20,000 to 690,600. V, J and CDR3 annotation of the TCR reads was performed with the Decombinator software suite. For PS versus PT1 abundance plots, all samples were subsampled to the same number of TCRs (28,000). Expanded TCRs were defined as absent before sensitization and observed at least eight times at the 2-week time point. Using fastp at Q25 and MiXCR, TCRdb reprocessed the public reads and kept productive beta chains. Rows merge per CDR3 protein into single entries with the most common DNA and genes. TCRdb's processing, not the authors' own work, is the source of the V and J calls. The table for this sample lists roughly 40,000 distinct CDR3 sequences; around 12% of them were counted only once. The ten top clones hold about 5.7% of the sample.

The TCR originated in a young woman with alopecia areata. Some clones in this sample may be carry-over from other donors' samples. The chain was built from TRBV19 and TRBJ2-7; perhaps TRBD2 is the D gene, with 6 bases matching. The sequencing used whole blood, collected in connection with sensitization to the hapten diphenylcyclopropenone (DPC). The sequenced DNA is TGTGCCAGTAGTACCGGAGGGCAGGGCTCCGAGCAGTACTTC. This translates into CASSTGGQGSEQYF.